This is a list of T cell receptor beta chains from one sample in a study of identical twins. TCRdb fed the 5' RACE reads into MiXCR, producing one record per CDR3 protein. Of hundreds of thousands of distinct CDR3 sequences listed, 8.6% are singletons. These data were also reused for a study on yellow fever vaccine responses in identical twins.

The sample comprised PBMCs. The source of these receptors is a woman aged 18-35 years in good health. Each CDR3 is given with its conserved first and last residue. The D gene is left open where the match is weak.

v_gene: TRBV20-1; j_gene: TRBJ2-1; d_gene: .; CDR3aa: CSARVLGGRRNEQFF
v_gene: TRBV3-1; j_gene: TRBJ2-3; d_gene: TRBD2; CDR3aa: CASSQVAGVTDTQYF
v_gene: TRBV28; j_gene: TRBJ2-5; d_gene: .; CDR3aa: CASSSTRETQYF
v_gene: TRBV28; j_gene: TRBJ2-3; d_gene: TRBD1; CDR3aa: CASSLRGRTDTQYF
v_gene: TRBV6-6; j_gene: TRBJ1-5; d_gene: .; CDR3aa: CASRPGDTNQHF
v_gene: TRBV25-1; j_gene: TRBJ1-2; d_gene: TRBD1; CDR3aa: CASSDKFFSGQGIQGYTF
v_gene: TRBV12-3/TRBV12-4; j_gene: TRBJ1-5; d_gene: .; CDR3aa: CASSLVWGQPQHF
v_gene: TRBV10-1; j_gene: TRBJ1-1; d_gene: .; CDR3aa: CASSEPGETEAFF
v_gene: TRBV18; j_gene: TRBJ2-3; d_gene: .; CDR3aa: CASSPPIDTQYF
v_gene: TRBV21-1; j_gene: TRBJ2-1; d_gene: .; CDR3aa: CASSKDTSGYNEQFF
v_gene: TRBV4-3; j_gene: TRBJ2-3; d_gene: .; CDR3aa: CASSPAGPVADGPDTQYF
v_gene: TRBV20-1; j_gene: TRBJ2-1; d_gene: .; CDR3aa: CCARGYSPSSYNEQFF
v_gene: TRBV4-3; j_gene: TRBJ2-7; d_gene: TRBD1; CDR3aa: CASSQDRGQGLYEQYF
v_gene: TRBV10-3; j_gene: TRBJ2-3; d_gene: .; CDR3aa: CAISESNLTRKRTDTQYF
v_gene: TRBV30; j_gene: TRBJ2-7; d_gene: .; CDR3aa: CAWSVRGLESYEQYF
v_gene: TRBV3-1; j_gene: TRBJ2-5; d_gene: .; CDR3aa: CASSIRRPQEETQYF
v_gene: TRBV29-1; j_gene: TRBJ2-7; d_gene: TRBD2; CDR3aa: CSVVGTSLHYEQYF
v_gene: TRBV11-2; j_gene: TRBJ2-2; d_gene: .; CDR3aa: CASSQDFSGELFF
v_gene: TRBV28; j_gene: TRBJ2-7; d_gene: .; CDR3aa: CASSFPRGSSYEQYF
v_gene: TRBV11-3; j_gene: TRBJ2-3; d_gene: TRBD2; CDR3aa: CASSQLPGGTQYF
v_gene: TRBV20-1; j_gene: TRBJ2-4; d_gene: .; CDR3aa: CSARGLEGAPAKNIQYF
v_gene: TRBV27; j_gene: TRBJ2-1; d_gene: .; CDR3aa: CASSKGDPTGEQFF
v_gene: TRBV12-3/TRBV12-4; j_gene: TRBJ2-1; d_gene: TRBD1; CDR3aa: CASIRPGTGYNEQFF
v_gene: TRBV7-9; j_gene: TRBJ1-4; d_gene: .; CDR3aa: CASSFSGGRENEKLFF
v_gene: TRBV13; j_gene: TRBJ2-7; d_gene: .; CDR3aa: CASSFSGVEEQYF
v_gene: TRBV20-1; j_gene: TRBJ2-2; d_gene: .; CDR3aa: CSARDRSGVAGELFF
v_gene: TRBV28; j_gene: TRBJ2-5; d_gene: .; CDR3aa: CASSSRPRPTGETQYF
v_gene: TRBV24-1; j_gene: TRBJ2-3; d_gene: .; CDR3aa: CATRQLSTDTQYF
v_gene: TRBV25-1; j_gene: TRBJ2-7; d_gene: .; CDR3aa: CASSVSGLEQYF
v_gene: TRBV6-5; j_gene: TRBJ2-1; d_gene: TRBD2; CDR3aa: CASSYYAGGPGEQFF
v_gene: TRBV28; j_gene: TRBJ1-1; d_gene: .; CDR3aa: CASSLGSNLGGAFF
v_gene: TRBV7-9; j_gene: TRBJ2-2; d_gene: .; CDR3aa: CASSLETVTGELFF
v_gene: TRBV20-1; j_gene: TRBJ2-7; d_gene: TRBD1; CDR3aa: CSAREFPAPRQGAYEQYF
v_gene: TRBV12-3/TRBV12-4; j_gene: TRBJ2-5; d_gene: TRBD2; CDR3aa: CASSFGGGSLETQYF
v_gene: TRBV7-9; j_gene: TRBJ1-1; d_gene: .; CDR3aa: CASSSDRGDSTEAFF
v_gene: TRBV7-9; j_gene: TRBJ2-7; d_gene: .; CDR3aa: CASWGKTYF
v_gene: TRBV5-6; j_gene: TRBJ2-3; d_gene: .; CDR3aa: CASSFLVIDGTDTQYF
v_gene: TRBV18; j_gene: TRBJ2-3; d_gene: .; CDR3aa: CASSPSGGGIDTQYF
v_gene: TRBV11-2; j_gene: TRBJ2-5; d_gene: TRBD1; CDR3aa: CASMGQGAQETQYF